This is a list of T cell receptor beta chains from one sample in a study of blood T cell repertoires in COVID-19. Sequenced by immunoSEQ multiplex PCR; TCRdb stores in-frame clones only, minus some. The table shows 140,000 to 150,000 clones, with about 79% occurring only once. The sequencing input was peripheral blood. Receptors originate from a man aged 60 to 75 with active or convalescent COVID-19. CDR3s include the opening cysteine and the closing phenylalanine or tryptophan. D genes are given only for firm matches. Size is omitted from some rows. Given values are once, few, many or a class for expanded clones.

j_gene: TRBJ1-5
d_gene: TRBD1
abundance: NA
v_gene: TRBV10-2
CDR3nt: TGCGCCAGCAGTTTAGGGACAGGGGGCTCAAGCAATCAGCCCCAGCATTTT
CDR3aa: CASSLGTGGSSNQPQHF

j_gene: TRBJ2-3
d_gene: TRBD1
abundance: NA
v_gene: TRBV19
CDR3nt: TGTGCCAGTAGTGCACATAGACAGGGGTTCGGAGATACGCAGTATTTT
CDR3aa: CASSAHRQGFGDTQYF

j_gene: TRBJ1-1
d_gene: TRBD1
abundance: NA
v_gene: TRBV18
CDR3nt: TGTGCCAGCTCACCGTCCGGGACAGGGGCCACTGAAGCTTTCTTT
CDR3aa: CASSPSGTGATEAFF

j_gene: TRBJ1-6
d_gene: NA
abundance: NA
v_gene: TRBV19
CDR3nt: TGTGCCAGCGTCGGTAGCTCCTATAATTCACCCCTCCACTTT
CDR3aa: CASVGSSYNSPLHF

j_gene: TRBJ1-1
d_gene: NA
abundance: NA
v_gene: TRBV27
CDR3nt: TGTGCCAGCAGTTTATCCTACAGGAGTAGAGCTTTCTTT
CDR3aa: CASSLSYRSRAFF

j_gene: TRBJ1-4
d_gene: NA
abundance: NA
v_gene: TRBV14
CDR3nt: TGTGCCAGCAGCCAAATGATCGGGGGGCCGTATGAAAAACTGTTTTTT
CDR3aa: CASSQMIGGPYEKLFF

j_gene: TRBJ2-1
d_gene: NA
abundance: NA
v_gene: TRBV11-3
CDR3nt: TGTGCCAGCAGCTTAGATAATTGGGTGGGGAGCTCCTACAATGAGCAGTTCTTC
CDR3aa: CASSLDNWVGSSYNEQFF

j_gene: TRBJ1-2
d_gene: NA
abundance: NA
v_gene: TRBV27
CDR3nt: TGTGCCAGCAGTTCACAGAGACGAAGGGGCTACACCTTC
CDR3aa: CASSSQRRRGYTF

j_gene: TRBJ1-2
d_gene: TRBD1
abundance: NA
v_gene: TRBV4-1
CDR3nt: TGCGCCAGCAGCCACCCCAGGGGGACGAAGACCTTC
CDR3aa: CASSHPRGTKTF

j_gene: TRBJ1-5
d_gene: NA
abundance: NA
v_gene: TRBV18
CDR3nt: TGTGCCAGCCTCAAAGGGGCTAATCAGCCCCAGCATTTT
CDR3aa: CASLKGANQPQHF

j_gene: TRBJ1-5
d_gene: TRBD1
abundance: NA
v_gene: TRBV19
CDR3nt: TGTGCCAGTAGTATAGATCGCAGGGGGCTTCAGCCCCAGCATTTT
CDR3aa: CASSIDRRGLQPQHF

j_gene: TRBJ2-1
d_gene: TRBD1
abundance: NA
v_gene: TRBV7-2
CDR3nt: TGTGCCAGTAAACGGACAGGGGGCCGACTCTCCTACAATGAGCAGTTCTTC
CDR3aa: CASKRTGGRLSYNEQFF

j_gene: TRBJ2-1
d_gene: NA
abundance: NA
v_gene: TRBV10-3
CDR3nt: TGTGCCAGCCAGGGGTTGCTGTACAATGAGCAGTTCTTC
CDR3aa: CASQGLLYNEQFF

j_gene: TRBJ1-1
d_gene: NA
abundance: NA
v_gene: TRBV6-5
CDR3nt: TGTGCCAGCAGGGGGCCTACTGAAGCTTTCTTT
CDR3aa: CASRGPTEAFF

j_gene: TRBJ2-3
d_gene: TRBD2
abundance: NA
v_gene: TRBV4-1
CDR3nt: TGCGCCAGCAGCTCTAGCGGGAGGACAGATACGCAGTATTTT
CDR3aa: CASSSSGRTDTQYF

j_gene: TRBJ2-1
d_gene: TRBD1
abundance: NA
v_gene: TRBV5-8
CDR3nt: TGTGCCAGCAGCTTGGCCAGTGGGGACAGGCAGTTCTTC
CDR3aa: CASSLASGDRQFF

j_gene: TRBJ2-5
d_gene: NA
abundance: NA
v_gene: TRBV7-9
CDR3nt: TGTGCCAGCAGCCTAGGGGGGACAGACCCTGAGACCCAGTACTTC
CDR3aa: CASSLGGTDPETQYF

j_gene: TRBJ1-5
d_gene: NA
abundance: few
v_gene: TRBV15
CDR3nt: TGTGCCACCAGCATAGGGACAAATGGTGTGGGACAGCCCCAGCATTTT
CDR3aa: CATSIGTNGVGQPQHF

j_gene: TRBJ2-1
d_gene: TRBD2
abundance: NA
v_gene: TRBV19
CDR3nt: TGTGCCAGTAGTGGCACCGGGACTAGCGGCGGGCAGTTCTTC
CDR3aa: CASSGTGTSGGQFF

j_gene: TRBJ2-5
d_gene: NA
abundance: NA
v_gene: TRBV19
CDR3nt: TGTGCCAGTAGTACCCCAGGAAACCAAGAGACCCAGTACTTC
CDR3aa: CASSTPGNQETQYF

j_gene: TRBJ2-2
d_gene: TRBD1
abundance: NA
v_gene: TRBV6-5
CDR3nt: TGTGCCAGCAGTTACTCGTGGGACAGGGGGCCCGGGGAGCTGTTTTTT
CDR3aa: CASSYSWDRGPGELFF

j_gene: TRBJ1-1
d_gene: TRBD1
abundance: once
v_gene: TRBV19
CDR3nt: TGTGCCAGTAGTTGGGACGGGACAGGGAGGACTGAAGCTTTCTTT
CDR3aa: CASSWDGTGRTEAFF

j_gene: TRBJ2-3
d_gene: NA
abundance: NA
v_gene: TRBV5-4
CDR3nt: TGTGCCAGCAGCTCAAAGCTTGGGGGCAGCACAGATACGCAGTATTTT
CDR3aa: CASSSKLGGSTDTQYF

j_gene: TRBJ1-2
d_gene: TRBD1
abundance: once
v_gene: TRBV18
CDR3nt: TGTGCCAGCTCACCCCGACAGGGCGCCGATTATGGCTACACCTTC
CDR3aa: CASSPRQGADYGYTF

j_gene: TRBJ2-3
d_gene: NA
abundance: NA
v_gene: TRBV18
CDR3nt: TGTGCCAGCTCCCCTCTCTCGTATGATACGCAGTATTTT
CDR3aa: CASSPLSYDTQYF

j_gene: TRBJ1-1
d_gene: NA
abundance: NA
v_gene: TRBV6-5
CDR3nt: TGTGCCAGCAAAACAGTGAACACTGAAGCTTTCTTT
CDR3aa: CASKTVNTEAFF

j_gene: TRBJ1-2
d_gene: NA
abundance: NA
v_gene: TRBV5-8
CDR3nt: TGTGCCAGCAGACCGGGGGGTGGTGGCTACACCTTC
CDR3aa: CASRPGGGGYTF

j_gene: TRBJ1-4
d_gene: TRBD1
abundance: NA
v_gene: TRBV4-1
CDR3nt: TGCGCCAGCAGCCTCGGGACAGGGGGCTTTGAAAAACTGTTTTTT
CDR3aa: CASSLGTGGFEKLFF

j_gene: TRBJ2-1
d_gene: TRBD2
abundance: few
v_gene: TRBV4-3
CDR3nt: TGCGCCAGCAGCCTCGCCAGCGGGGGGCTTGCCTACAATGAGCAGTTCTTC
CDR3aa: CASSLASGGLAYNEQFF

j_gene: TRBJ2-1
d_gene: TRBD1
abundance: NA
v_gene: TRBV4-1
CDR3nt: TGCGCCAGCAGCCGGACAGGTTCCTCCTACAATGAGCAGTTCTTC
CDR3aa: CASSRTGSSYNEQFF

j_gene: TRBJ2-2
d_gene: TRBD1
abundance: NA
v_gene: TRBV5-1
CDR3nt: TGCGCCAGCGCATGGACAGGGGGGTCAAGCGGGGAGCTGTTTTTT
CDR3aa: CASAWTGGSSGELFF